The rows below give T cell receptor beta chains drawn from one sample of a study of cytomegalovirus exposure and HLA in healthy donors. TCRdb's table, derived via immunoSEQ multiplex PCR, lists solely in-frame clones and lacks some. This sample contains about 60,000 clones. Sequencing input: PBMCs. Receptors were obtained from a boy under 18 in good health and CMV-seronegative. Each CDR3 is given with its conserved first and last residue. The D gene is left open where the match is weak.

J gene: TRBJ1-1; V gene: TRBV6-5; D gene: TRBD1; CDR3 protein: CASSLATGGNTEAFF; CDR3 DNA: TGTGCCAGCAGTCTAGCGACAGGGGGGAACACTGAAGCTTTCTTT
J gene: TRBJ1-2; V gene: TRBV7-8; D gene: .; CDR3 protein: CASSLGSSGYTF; CDR3 DNA: TGTGCCAGCAGCTTAGGCTCTAGCGGCTACACCTTC
J gene: TRBJ2-7; V gene: TRBV7-2; D gene: TRBD2; CDR3 protein: CASSSFKRGYNEQYF; CDR3 DNA: TGTGCCAGCAGCTCCTTCAAGCGGGGGTACAACGAGCAGTACTTC
J gene: TRBJ1-1; V gene: TRBV19; D gene: TRBD1; CDR3 protein: CASLQGEDTEAFF; CDR3 DNA: TGTGCCAGTCTACAGGGGGAGGACACTGAAGCTTTCTTT
J gene: TRBJ2-2; V gene: TRBV19; D gene: TRBD1; CDR3 protein: CASSRTGKFSSNTGELFF; CDR3 DNA: TGTGCCAGTTCCAGGACAGGGAAGTTCTCTTCTAACACCGGGGAGCTGTTTTTT
J gene: TRBJ2-1; V gene: TRBV6-5; D gene: TRBD2; CDR3 protein: CATRYSGRGNEQFF; CDR3 DNA: TGTGCCACCAGATATAGCGGGAGAGGGAATGAGCAGTTCTTC
J gene: TRBJ2-3; V gene: TRBV5-6; D gene: TRBD2; CDR3 protein: CATIARRGGTDTQYF; CDR3 DNA: TGTGCCACCATCGCTAGGCGGGGGGGGACAGATACGCAGTATTTT
J gene: TRBJ1-2; V gene: TRBV10-3; D gene: TRBD1; CDR3 protein: CAISEFGPGQGSGYTF; CDR3 DNA: TGTGCCATCAGTGAGTTTGGACCGGGACAGGGGTCTGGCTACACCTTC
J gene: TRBJ2-7; V gene: TRBV4-1; D gene: TRBD1; CDR3 protein: CASSQPGQGAYEQYF; CDR3 DNA: TGCGCCAGCAGCCAACCGGGACAGGGGGCCTACGAGCAGTACTTC
J gene: TRBJ2-2; V gene: TRBV5-1; D gene: .; CDR3 protein: CASSPLIGGGGAGELFF; CDR3 DNA: TGCGCCAGCAGCCCCCTCATAGGGGGGGGCGGGGCCGGGGAGCTGTTTTTT
J gene: TRBJ2-2; V gene: TRBV6-6; D gene: TRBD2; CDR3 protein: CASSSGLVGTGELFF; CDR3 DNA: TGTGCCAGCAGTTCGGGACTAGTTGGCACCGGGGAGCTGTTTTTT
J gene: TRBJ1-5; V gene: TRBV19; D gene: .; CDR3 protein: CASSIGQLQPQHF; CDR3 DNA: TGTGCCAGTAGTATAGGACAGCTCCAGCCCCAGCATTTT
J gene: TRBJ2-1; V gene: TRBV10-1; D gene: TRBD2; CDR3 protein: CASSRTSGGAGNEQFF; CDR3 DNA: TGCGCCAGCTCAAGGACTAGCGGGGGGGCCGGCAATGAGCAGTTCTTC
J gene: TRBJ2-3; V gene: TRBV6-5; D gene: .; CDR3 protein: CASSTGISTDTQYF; CDR3 DNA: TGTGCCAGCAGCACAGGGATAAGCACAGATACGCAGTATTTT
J gene: TRBJ2-1; V gene: TRBV19; D gene: TRBD2; CDR3 protein: CASSGGGTFTYNEQFF; CDR3 DNA: TGTGCCAGTAGTGGGGGGGGGACTTTCACCTACAATGAGCAGTTCTTC
J gene: TRBJ2-1; V gene: TRBV4-1; D gene: TRBD2; CDR3 protein: CASSQPSGGTLYNEQFF; CDR3 DNA: TGCGCCAGCAGCCAACCTAGCGGGGGGACTCTCTACAATGAGCAGTTCTTC
J gene: TRBJ2-7; V gene: TRBV6-5; D gene: .; CDR3 protein: CASSYSSHRPYEQYF; CDR3 DNA: TGTGCCAGCAGTTACTCGAGTCACAGACCCTACGAGCAGTACTTC
J gene: TRBJ2-7; V gene: TRBV9; D gene: .; CDR3 protein: CASSVDGEQDEQYF; CDR3 DNA: TGTGCCAGCAGCGTAGACGGGGAGCAGGACGAGCAGTACTTC
J gene: TRBJ1-2; V gene: TRBV25-1; D gene: TRBD1; CDR3 protein: CASSGDRGPNYGYTF; CDR3 DNA: TGTGCCAGCAGTGGGGACAGGGGCCCTAACTATGGCTACACCTTC
J gene: TRBJ2-2; V gene: TRBV27; D gene: TRBD1; CDR3 protein: CATGTGSFTGELFF; CDR3 DNA: TGTGCCACCGGGACAGGGAGTTTTACCGGGGAGCTGTTTTTT
J gene: TRBJ2-5; V gene: TRBV9; D gene: TRBD2; CDR3 protein: CASSVDHGGASGGTQYF; CDR3 DNA: TGTGCCAGCAGCGTAGACCATGGCGGGGCTAGCGGGGGGACCCAGTACTTC
J gene: TRBJ2-7; V gene: TRBV4-1; D gene: TRBD2; CDR3 protein: CASSPLAGQVYEQYF; CDR3 DNA: TGCGCCAGCAGCCCTCTAGCGGGTCAGGTCTACGAGCAGTACTTC
J gene: TRBJ2-3; V gene: TRBV29-1; D gene: .; CDR3 protein: CSVAGDPDTQYF; CDR3 DNA: TGCAGCGTTGCAGGGGACCCAGATACGCAGTATTTT
J gene: TRBJ2-3; V gene: TRBV5-1; D gene: .; CDR3 protein: CASSSGLMRDTQYF; CDR3 DNA: TGCGCCAGCAGCTCCGGACTTATGCGAGATACGCAGTATTTT
J gene: TRBJ2-7; V gene: TRBV7-2; D gene: TRBD2; CDR3 protein: CASSLAGGFSYEQYF; CDR3 DNA: TGTGCCAGCAGCTTAGCGGGAGGGTTCTCCTACGAGCAGTACTTC
J gene: TRBJ2-7; V gene: TRBV6-1; D gene: TRBD2; CDR3 protein: CASNSGVYEQYF; CDR3 DNA: TGTGCCAGCAATAGCGGGGTCTACGAGCAGTACTTC
J gene: TRBJ2-3; V gene: TRBV18; D gene: TRBD1; CDR3 protein: CASSKTGSSTDTQYF; CDR3 DNA: TGTGCCAGCTCGAAGACAGGGTCTAGCACAGATACGCAGTATTTT
J gene: TRBJ1-1; V gene: TRBV6-6; D gene: .; CDR3 protein: CASSLRGDTEAFF; CDR3 DNA: TGTGCCAGCAGTTTACGGGGGGACACTGAAGCTTTCTTT
J gene: TRBJ2-3; V gene: TRBV9; D gene: TRBD2; CDR3 protein: CASTNSGGATDTQYF; CDR3 DNA: TGTGCCAGCACCAATAGCGGGGGGGCGACAGATACGCAGTATTTT
J gene: TRBJ1-4; V gene: TRBV5-8; D gene: TRBD1; CDR3 protein: CASSLGTAGEKLFF; CDR3 DNA: TGTGCCAGCAGCCTCGGGACAGCGGGTGAAAAACTGTTTTTT
J gene: TRBJ1-1; V gene: TRBV18; D gene: .; CDR3 protein: CASSPLDKNTEAFF; CDR3 DNA: TGTGCCAGCTCACCACTGGACAAGAACACTGAAGCTTTCTTT
J gene: TRBJ2-7; V gene: TRBV4-3; D gene: .; CDR3 protein: CASSQQSGYEQYF; CDR3 DNA: TGCGCCAGCAGCCAACAGTCAGGCTACGAGCAGTACTTC
J gene: TRBJ1-1; V gene: TRBV27; D gene: TRBD1; CDR3 protein: CASSPWTGSAEAFF; CDR3 DNA: TGTGCCAGCAGTCCCTGGACAGGCAGCGCTGAAGCTTTCTTT
J gene: TRBJ2-7; V gene: TRBV29-1; D gene: .; CDR3 protein: CSVFGAVSSYEQYF; CDR3 DNA: TGCAGCGTCTTTGGAGCGGTGAGCTCCTACGAGCAGTACTTC
J gene: TRBJ2-1; V gene: TRBV1; D gene: .; CDR3 protein: CTSRTQGPTYNEQFF; CDR3 DNA: TGCACCAGCAGAACACAGGGTCCCACCTACAATGAGCAGTTCTTC
J gene: TRBJ1-2; V gene: TRBV15; D gene: .; CDR3 protein: CATSREANNYGYTF; CDR3 DNA: TGTGCCACCAGCAGAGAGGCCAATAACTATGGCTACACCTTC
J gene: TRBJ2-1; V gene: TRBV25-1; D gene: .; CDR3 protein: CASSREYVDNEQFF; CDR3 DNA: TGTGCCAGCAGTCGGGAGTACGTAGACAATGAGCAGTTCTTC
J gene: TRBJ1-1; V gene: TRBV7-6; D gene: .; CDR3 protein: CASSLEGLTTEAFF; CDR3 DNA: TGTGCCAGCAGCTTAGAGGGACTAACCACTGAAGCTTTCTTT